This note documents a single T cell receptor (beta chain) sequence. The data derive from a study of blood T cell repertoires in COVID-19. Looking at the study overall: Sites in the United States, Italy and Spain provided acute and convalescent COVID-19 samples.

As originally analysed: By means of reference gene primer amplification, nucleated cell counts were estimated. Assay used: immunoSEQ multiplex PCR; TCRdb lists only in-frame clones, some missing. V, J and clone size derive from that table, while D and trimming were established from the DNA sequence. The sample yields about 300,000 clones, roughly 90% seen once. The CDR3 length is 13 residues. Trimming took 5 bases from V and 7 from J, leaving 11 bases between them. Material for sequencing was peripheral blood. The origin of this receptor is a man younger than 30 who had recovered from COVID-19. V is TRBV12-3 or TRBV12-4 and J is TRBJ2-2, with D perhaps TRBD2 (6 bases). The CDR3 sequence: CASSQRRDGELFF. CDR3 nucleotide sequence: TGTGCCAGCAGTCAACGGCGGGACGGGGAGCTGTTTTTT.